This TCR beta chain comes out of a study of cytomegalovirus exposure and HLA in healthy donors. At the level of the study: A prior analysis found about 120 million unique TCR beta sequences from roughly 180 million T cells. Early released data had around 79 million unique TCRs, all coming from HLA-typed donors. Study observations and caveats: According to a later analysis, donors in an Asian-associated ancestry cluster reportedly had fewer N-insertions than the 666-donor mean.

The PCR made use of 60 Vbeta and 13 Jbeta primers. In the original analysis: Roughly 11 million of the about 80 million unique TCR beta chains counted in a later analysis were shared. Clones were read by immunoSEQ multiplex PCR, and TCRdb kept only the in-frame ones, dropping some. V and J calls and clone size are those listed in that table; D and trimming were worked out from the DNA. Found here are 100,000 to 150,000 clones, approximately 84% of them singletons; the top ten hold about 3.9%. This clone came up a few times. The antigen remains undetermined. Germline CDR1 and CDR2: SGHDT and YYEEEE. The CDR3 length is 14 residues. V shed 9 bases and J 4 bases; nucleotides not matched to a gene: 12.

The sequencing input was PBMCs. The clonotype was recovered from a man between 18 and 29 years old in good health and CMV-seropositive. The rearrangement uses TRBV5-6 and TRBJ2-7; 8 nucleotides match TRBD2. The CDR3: CATGQGLDLYEQYF. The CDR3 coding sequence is TGTGCCACCGGGCAGGGACTAGATCTGTACGAGCAGTACTTC.